One and the same sample provided the 4 T cell receptor beta chains below, sequenced in a study of immune characterization of retroperitoneal liposarcoma. TCRdb recomputed calls from the PCR reads with MiXCR, one row per CDR3 protein. The data contain approximately 11,000 distinct CDR3 sequences, roughly 22% of them seen just once; the ten biggest clones take up just under 9%. Sequenced sample: blood. These receptors all stem from a female donor with retroperitoneal liposarcoma.

This clonotype was counted only a few times. Being one base from a much bigger clone, this may be a read error. The genes are TRBV27 and TRBJ2-4, with 16 bases matching TRBD2. Germline loops: CDR1 MNHEY, CDR2 SMNVEV (reference sequence). The CDR3 is 15 amino acids. V was pared by 4 bases and J by 13 bases, with 7 bases of the junction left unmatched. As DNA, the CDR3 is TGTGCCAGCAGTTCCGGGACTAGCGGGAGGGTCAAGCAGTACTTC. Residues: CASSSGTSGRVKQYF.

The V call is TRBV7-6, the J call TRBJ2-7; D gene ambiguous. Germline CDR1 is SGHVS and CDR2 is FNYEAQ. V shed 5 bases and J shed 0 bases, with 8 bases lying between them. The CDR3 contains 13 residues. CDR3 residues: CASSPRSSYEQYF. The CDR3 region has the DNA TGTGCCAGCAGCCCCCGGAGCTCCTACGAGCAGTACTTC. Full variable domain (remainder filled in from reference TRBV7-6 and TRBJ2-7): GAGVSQSPRYKVTKRGQDVALRCDPISGHVSLYWYRQALGQGPEFLTYFNYEAQQDKSGLPNDRFSAERPEGSISTLTIQRTEQRDSAMYRCASSPRSSYEQYFGPGTRLTVT.

By sample share, this clonotype is medium-sized. The rearrangement joins TRBV6-1 to TRBJ2-7, with unresolved D. V was trimmed by 4 bases and J by 3 bases, leaving 10 bases between them. The CDR3 covers 13 residues. Germline V gene data show CDR1 as MNHNS and CDR2 as SASEGT. The CDR3 loop reads CASSGGSLYEQYF. CDR3 bases: TGTGCCAGCAGTGGCGGCAGCCTCTACGAGCAGTACTTC.

Ten or more counts support this clonotype. The chain employs TRBV28 and TRBJ2-3, with D possibly called TRBD1 or TRBD2 (6 bases each). The CDR3 consists of 14 residues. Germline assignment: CDR1 MDHEN and CDR2 SYDVKM. The germline V and J ends were trimmed by 7 bases and 0 bases, with 11 bases remaining between them. The CDR3 DNA reads TGTGCCAGCACCAAGGGGGGTAGCACAGATACGCAGTATTTT. It is translated as CASTKGGSTDTQYF. The entire variable domain, with the rest obtained from reference TRBV28 and TRBJ2-3, is as follows: DVKVTQSSRYLVKRTGEKVFLECVQDMDHENMFWYRQDPGLGLRLIYFSYDVKMKEKGDIPEGYSVSREKKERFSLILESASTNQTSMYLCASTKGGSTDTQYFGPGTRLTVL.